The T cell receptor beta chain described here comes from a study of T cell changes during pregnancy in multiple sclerosis. The table came from immunoSEQ multiplex PCR; TCRdb's copy has only in-frame clones and leaves some out. The sample lists almost 35,000 clones; just over 90% were seen once. This clone appeared a single time. The CDR3 spans 13 residues. Germline assignment: CDR1 MNHEY and CDR2 SVGAGI. Trimming removed 4 bases from V and 10 bases from J, with 15 bases in between. This chain joins TRBV6-5 and TRBJ2-3; D remains unclear. The sample here was CD8+ T cells from peripheral blood mononuclear cells, taken before pregnancy. This TCR was recovered from a female donor with multiple sclerosis, enrolled in a pregnancy study. As DNA, the CDR3 is TGTGCCAGCAGTTCCCAGACTCATCTGGCGCAGTATTTT. Amino acids: CASSSQTHLAQYF.